This paragraph reports one T cell receptor (beta chain). Its target is unknown. CDR1 is SQVTM and CDR2 is ANQGSEA in the germline V gene. This CDR3 spans 13 amino acids. Trimming stripped 0 bases from V and 4 bases from J, with 9 bases between. This specimen comes from a study of blood T cells in healthy people across ages. Study outcomes and limitations: TCR beta diversity tracked closely with naive T cell percentage.

It was with a sample-barcoded 5' primer and a J-beta primer mix that a second PCR of about 6 to 12 cycles was run. TCRdb recomputed calls from the 5' RACE reads with MiXCR, one row per CDR3 protein. The sample carries roughly 1,500,000 distinct CDR3 sequences, approximately 40% recorded once. The sample was blood. The chain links TRBV29-1 to TRBJ2-5; D is ambiguous. The clonotype was recovered from a woman aged 18-29 years in good health. The CDR3 region is CSVEDPQRETQYF. The CDR3 region has the DNA TGCAGCGTTGAAGATCCCCAGCGAGAGACCCAGTACTTC.